These 21 T cell receptor beta chains came from one sample sequenced in a study of T cell changes during pregnancy in multiple sclerosis. The repertoire was sequenced with immunoSEQ multiplex PCR; TCRdb's copy has only in-frame clones and lacks some. The table includes under 75,000 clones, about 90% detected once. This specimen was peripheral blood, taken in the third trimester of pregnancy. The receptors come from a female donor in good health, enrolled as a control in a pregnancy study.

V is TRBV11-2 and J is TRBJ2-7; a possible D gene is TRBD1 (5 bases). CDR1 is SGHAT and CDR2 is FQNNGV in the germline V gene. The CDR3 covers 15 residues. V was pared by 3 bases and J by 0 bases, with 12 bases between. CDR3 sequence reads: CASSFETGFSYEQYF. For the CDR3, the DNA is TGTGCCAGCAGCTTTGAAACAGGTTTCTCCTACGAGCAGTACTTC.

Here the CDR3 reads CASTTGGDEQYF. The CDR3 nucleotides are TGTGCCAGCACTACAGGCGGCGACGAGCAGTACTTC. V gene TRBV6-1 combines with J gene TRBJ2-7; D perhaps matches TRBD1 (5 bases). CDR1 and CDR2 (germline): MNHNS, SASEGT. This CDR3 is built from 12 residues. V gave up 7 bases and J gave up 5 bases, with 12 bases separating them.

This clone was counted once. The genes are TRBV15 and TRBJ2-2, with D maybe TRBD2 (5 bases). Between the trimmed V and J ends, which lost 0 bases and 4 bases, there was a span of 6 bases. CDR1 is LNHNV and CDR2 is YYDKDF in the germline V gene (reference sequence). The CDR3 consists of 14 residues. The chain's CDR3 is CATSREGGTGELFF. In nucleotides, the CDR3 is TGTGCCACCAGCAGAGAAGGAGGCACCGGGGAGCTGTTTTTT.

The chain joins TRBV29-1 to TRBJ1-2; D gene uncertain. The CDR3 has 14 residues. Per germline, CDR1 SQVTM and CDR2 ANQGSEA. Trimming stripped 1 base from V and 0 bases from J, with 9 bases between. The CDR3: CSVEGGYPNYGYTF. CDR3 bases: TGCAGCGTTGAAGGCGGATATCCTAACTATGGCTACACCTTC.

The gene calls are TRBV9 and TRBJ2-2; 10 nucleotides line up with TRBD1. Germline-derived CDR1 and CDR2 are SGDLS and YYNGEE. This CDR3 region has 15 residues. J gave up 5 bases and V 2 bases, and 3 bases lay outside the gene matches. The DNA of the CDR3 is TGTGCCAGCAGCGTTGGACAGGGGGTTACCGGGGAGCTGTTTTTT. Amino acid sequence: CASSVGQGVTGELFF.

This chain connects TRBV11-2 to TRBJ1-5, with TRBD1 identical over 8 bases. CDR3 length: 15 residues. The V segment lost 5 bases and the J segment 6 bases; nucleotides outside the gene matches: 9. Germline assignment: CDR1 SGHAT and CDR2 FQNNGV. The CDR3 here is CASSATGEWFQPQHF. CDR3 bases: TGTGCCAGCAGCGCGACAGGGGAATGGTTTCAGCCCCAGCATTTT.

The CDR3 DNA is TGTGCCAGCAGCCCCCAGGGGGGAAGTCAGCCCCAGCATTTT. Amino acids: CASSPQGGSQPQHF. The J gene is TRBJ1-5, the V gene TRBV13; the match to TRBD1 covers 7 bases. In germline, CDR1 is PRHDT, CDR2 FYEKMQ (reference sequence). Trimming cost V 5 bases and J 6 bases; bases outside gene matches: 7. This CDR3 has 14 amino acids.

This clone was seen at least ten times. CDR3 sequence reads: CAISRQGGNQPQHF. The CDR3 DNA reads TGTGCCATCAGCCGACAGGGAGGCAATCAGCCCCAGCATTTT. The chain links TRBV10-3 to TRBJ1-5; 7 bases line up with TRBD1. Germline values: CDR1 ENHRY, CDR2 SYGVKD. The junction had 4 bases not matched to a gene; V was cut back by 6 bases and J by 2 bases. The CDR3 loop spans 14 amino acids.

V and J are TRBV9 and TRBJ1-6; maybe TRBD1 (5 bases). This CDR3 region has 16 residues. V was pared by 3 bases and J by 5 bases, with 15 bases between. Looked up from germline, CDR1 is SGDLS and CDR2 is YYNGEE. Written as DNA, the CDR3 is TGTGCCAGCAGCGCCGGGCCAGGGCCGGATAATTCACCCCTCCACTTT. Its protein product is CASSAGPGPDNSPLHF.

The rearrangement joins TRBV14 to TRBJ2-7; D perhaps matches TRBD1 (6 bases). V was trimmed by 1 base and J by 0 bases, leaving 13 bases between them. The CDR3 loop spans 16 amino acids. Germline V lookup: CDR1 SGHDN, CDR2 FVKESK. CDR3 nucleotide sequence: TGTGCCAGCAGCCAAGTGGGGGCGGATAGCTCCTACGAGCAGTACTTC. Translated, it gives CASSQVGADSSYEQYF.

The count of this clone is one. The V gene is TRBV6-1, the J gene TRBJ2-7; 7 bases agree with TRBD1. CDR3 length equals 14 residues. Germline V lookup: CDR1 MNHNS, CDR2 SASEGT. Unmatched junction bases numbered 2, after V lost 3 bases and J lost 0 bases. For the CDR3, the DNA is TGTGCCAGCAGTGAGGGGGACAGCTCCTACGAGCAGTACTTC. It encodes CASSEGDSSYEQYF.

V and J are TRBV4-1 and TRBJ2-3, with 8 positions matching TRBD2. The CDR3 runs to 19 residues. After removal of 0 bases from V and 0 bases from J, the junction contained 11 bases not matched to a gene. Germline assignment: CDR1 MGHRA and CDR2 YSYEKL. CDR3 residues: CASSQDSTRTSSSTDTQYF. The CDR3 bases are TGCGCCAGCAGCCAAGATTCAACCCGGACTAGCAGTAGCACAGATACGCAGTATTTT.

This clone occurred once. The chain carries TRBV29-1 and TRBJ1-1, with a tentative D call TRBD1 (5 bases). Trimming removed 2 bases at V and 4 bases at J, with 11 bases between. CDR1 is SQVTM, CDR2 ANQGSEA, per germline. CDR3 length: 13 amino acids. CDR3 sequence (DNA): TGCAGCGTTGAACAAGGGGATGGCACTGAAGCTTTCTTT. Amino acid sequence: CSVEQGDGTEAFF.

This clone was seen a few times. V usage is TRBV29-1 and J usage is TRBJ1-2; TRBD1 matches at 10 bases. Germline values: CDR1 SQVTM, CDR2 ANQGSEA. This CDR3 spans 14 amino acids. V was pared by 4 bases and J by 4 bases, with 6 bases of the junction left unmatched. In nucleotides, the CDR3 is TGCAGCGTTGTACGACAGGGGGCGACCTATGGCTACACCTTC. This codes for CSVVRQGATYGYTF.

The chain is built from TRBV4-3 and TRBJ1-2; possible D gene TRBD1, 5 bases. The CDR3 extends over 15 amino acids. CDR1 is LGHNA and CDR2 is YSLEER in the germline V gene. Trimming removed 4 bases at V and 5 bases at J, with 17 bases between. The CDR3 spells CASSPKAAGTYGYTF. The CDR3 region has the DNA TGCGCCAGCAGCCCAAAGGCAGCGGGGACTTATGGCTACACCTTC.

This clone was recorded a few times. The rearrangement joins TRBV7-2 to TRBJ1-5; D call uncertain. The CDR3 length is 14 residues. V lost 1 base to trimming and J lost 5 bases, with 9 bases between them. Germline lookup yields CDR1 SGHTA and CDR2 FQGNSA. CDR3 sequence (DNA): TGTGCCAGCAGCTTAGTCCCGTTAGATCAGCCCCAGCATTTT. Translating it yields CASSLVPLDQPQHF.

The table lists this clone with a count of one. This chain connects TRBV11-2 to TRBJ2-3, with 8 bases aligning to TRBD2. J was trimmed by 3 bases and V by 6 bases; bases with no gene match: 8. From germline, CDR1 is SGHAT and CDR2 FQNNGV. The CDR3 is 15 residues long. The CDR3 DNA reads TGTGCCAGCAGTCCCGGGACTAGTTCTACAGATACGCAGTATTTT. This codes for CASSPGTSSTDTQYF.

The chain combines TRBV4-1 with TRBJ2-1, with 9 bases aligning to TRBD1. The CDR3 spans 15 residues. CDR1 and CDR2 from the germline V gene are MGHRA and YSYEKL. V gave up 8 bases and J gave up 7 bases; unmatched junction bases: 12. Here the CDR3 DNA reads TGCGCCAGCGTTCCACAGGGGGCAAAAGAAAATGAGCAGTTCTTC. Translating it yields CASVPQGAKENEQFF.

The chain carries TRBV27 and TRBJ1-1, with 9 bases aligning to TRBD1. V gave up 3 bases and J gave up 5 bases; unmatched junction bases: 7. CDR1 and CDR2 (germline): MNHEY, SMNVEV (reference sequence). The CDR3 has 15 amino acids. The CDR3 reads CASSFPGQGRTEAFF. DNA of the CDR3: TGTGCCAGCAGTTTTCCTGGACAGGGGAGGACTGAAGCTTTCTTT.

The V and J genes are TRBV20-1 and TRBJ1-1; D is undetermined. Trimming removed 1 base from V and 11 bases from J, with 11 bases in between. The CDR3 contains 11 residues. In germline, CDR1 is DFQATT, CDR2 SNEGSKA (reference sequence). CDR3 sequence: CSARGLGDAFF. CDR3 bases: TGCAGTGCTAGAGGACTGGGAGATGCTTTCTTT.

The V gene is TRBV7-8, the J gene TRBJ2-4; tentative D call: TRBD2 (6 bases). This CDR3 is built from 15 residues. V lost 0 bases to trimming and J lost 1 base, with 7 bases between them. Germline assignment: CDR1 SGHVS and CDR2 FQNEAQ. CDR3 loop: CASSLAGGAKNIQYF. DNA for the CDR3: TGTGCCAGCAGCTTAGCGGGGGGTGCCAAAAACATTCAGTACTTC.